This T cell receptor (beta chain) comes out of a study of blood T cell repertoires in COVID-19. Assay: immunoSEQ multiplex PCR; the TCRdb copy retains only in-frame clones and omits some. This table has 100,000 or so clones, approximately 86% appearing once. Cohort 3 recovered donors had two negative PCRs, clearance, or symptom resolution. A single count supports this clone. V was pared by 8 bases and J by 2 bases, with 19 bases between. Germline CDR1 MNHEY, CDR2 SMNVEV (reference sequence). CDR3 length equals 15 residues. The sequencing input was PBMCs or T cells enriched from blood (not recorded which). The chain combines TRBV27 with TRBJ2-7; D might be TRBD2 (6 bases). The TCR was taken from a woman between 45 and 60 years old who had recovered from COVID-19. DNA of the CDR3: TGTGCCAGCGGCTCCCCTCGGGGGTTCACCTACGAGCAGTACTTC. This encodes CASGSPRGFTYEQYF.